This T cell receptor (beta chain) originates from a study of cytomegalovirus exposure and HLA in healthy donors (dated by TCRdb to about 2017). With regard to the full study: An earlier analysis of some 620 of the donors reported around 280 Gb of sequence data and around 100 million unique TCR beta sequences obtained from about 179 million T cells. Roughly 300 gigabases of sequencing data and about 92 million unique TCR sequences made up an early release that covered approximately 700 HLA-typed donors. Of the 300 to 450 genotyped donors, approximately 80% were placed in the genetic ancestry cluster associated with self-reported Caucasian donors. The study aimed to test whether signatures of past pathogen exposure could be identified by cataloging public T cell receptors. The T cell repertoires of 666 subjects were profiled by immunosequencing and related to cytomegalovirus serostatus. Along with the 666-subject first cohort, a separate validation cohort of more than 90 different subjects was used. High-throughput TCR immunosequencing, statistical association of individual TCRs with disease status, and machine learning were combined to predict cytomegalovirus infection status. A later analysis re-examined previously published TCR beta repertoires from just over 650 donors and added high-resolution HLA genotyping to investigate patterns of TCR occurrence. In the later analysis, no new phenotypic data were used to find candidate immune exposures; instead, reliance was placed on TCR beta sequences and their occurrence across donors. In an earlier analysis of a few hundred of the donors, high-throughput TCR beta sequencing was used to judge whether each TCR beta V gene segment behaved as functional or pseudogenic. Donor age, sex, ethnicity and CMV serostatus were compiled together with the repertoire data. Genome-wide SNP genotypes for about 60% of the roughly 670 donors were used in a later genetic analysis, which treated that subset as a discovery cohort. All discovery cohort repertoires had been generated on a single sequencing platform. HLA typing included class I and class II loci at four-digit resolution. The number of typed donors differed by locus: about 620-640 for A, B, C, DRB1 and DQB1; 522 for DQA1; some 590 for DPA1; and 400 to 480 for DPB1. Five DR-DQ haplotypes were handled as single units for association and clustering, since linkage in the cohort was strong. On average, approximately 250,000 unique TCR beta nucleotide sequences were sequenced per donor among fewer than 500 genotyped donors of the cohort, with 15% to 20% of those sequences being non-productive.

Trimming accounts for 0 bases at V and 6 bases at J, while the number of junction bases matched to no gene is 11. The CDR3 starts with the cysteine, ends with the phenylalanine, and has 19 residues. This entry keeps only the CDR3 DNA: 57 bases, framed from base 1. The germline V gene encodes CDR1 SEHNR and CDR2 FQNEAQ (reference sequence). In total, 630 or so healthy bone marrow donors made up the cohort. At the time of sampling, every cohort member was nominally healthy, though immune exposures that went unrecorded were likely present. The donor was CMV seronegative and was included in the group of approximately 350 seronegative cohort members. Every donor gave a peripheral blood sample, and the peripheral blood mononuclear cells from that sample were used for TCR beta sequencing. Genomic DNA extraction from the blood cell samples was performed with the Qiagen DNeasy Blood Extraction Kit. Study-wide findings and limitations: Strong co-occurrence of HLA alleles, especially DR and DQ, made assigning TCR associations to individual alleles difficult. Several of the top co-occurrence clusters appeared to be linked to parvovirus B19, influenza, CMV and Epstein-Barr virus, according to a later analysis. The authors suggested that the approach could potentially be generalized to other disease states and immunological phenotypes. CMV serostatus was the only immune exposure information available for the cohort. The cohort was sequenced for TCR beta chains only, and without alpha or paired-chain data the features that could be detected were limited. While some public TCRs were present in many individuals, most TCR sequences turned up only very rarely across donors. In a later analysis, the rate of TCR association differed among HLA loci, with DRB1 alleles having the most associated TCRs and HLA-C alleles having the fewest. In vitro tests confirmed that a few of the cytomegalovirus-associated TCR beta chains recognize cytomegalovirus antigens. Some IMGT-functional V segments, including TRBV6-2 and TRBV6-3, could not be told apart with the 87-base-pair reads, so those segments were excluded. Compared with equally common non-associated chains, HLA-associated TCR beta chains in a later analysis were more clonally expanded and had lower generation probabilities. Presence/absence analyses assumed roughly uniform sequencing depth across donors, an assumption that may not hold. Compared with the 666-donor mean, donors in an Asian-associated ancestry cluster had fewer N-insertions in productive TCRs, according to a later genetic analysis. At a false discovery rate of 0.05, a later analysis linked around 15,000 TCR beta sequences to specific HLA alleles. In the study, around 150 TCR beta chains were listed as associated with cytomegalovirus. A further reported finding was that TCR beta sequences accurately predicted the HLA-A and HLA-B alleles for most subjects in the first cohort. V-gene and J-gene trimming of TCR beta chains was associated with a missense DCLRE1C variant in a later genetic analysis, and the association was replicated in an independent cohort. The classifier was reported to diagnose cytomegalovirus status with high specificity and sensitivity in both the original cohort and the validation cohort. Some 15 rarely observed V segments, including chromosome 9 orphons, were excluded from the earlier analysis of a few hundred of the donors because counts were too low. A group of highly shared sequence variants was considered likely to be a technical artifact of the sequencing pipeline. Correlated functional status among segregating V segments might reflect linkage disequilibrium, but an unknown experimental factor could not be ruled out. An earlier analysis of around 540 of the donors showed that most TCR beta V segments appeared in productive rearrangements either about 90% or about 30% of the time, which broadly matched IMGT annotations. Because some donors lacked HLA typing at each locus, the association tests relied only on the typed subset. Most CMV-associated TCR beta chains appeared to be HLA-restricted in a later analysis, and the HLA associations seemed to be driven largely by CMV exposure.

Note on this clone: Its antigen is not yet known. Base qualities are missing; no much larger clone stands one base away.

Libraries were prepared through the immunoSEQ multiplex PCR assay. A mixture of 60 forward primers for TCR Vbeta segments and 13 reverse primers for TCR Jbeta segments was used in the multiplex PCR. A multiplex PCR assay on genomic DNA amplified the CDR3 region of rearranged TCR beta genes. On the Illumina HiSeq System, the amplified TCR beta libraries were sequenced as 87-base-pair reads. On the study's bioinformatics: In a later analysis, about 80 million unique TCR beta chains were counted across the approximately 620 repertoires, and roughly 11 million of these chains were shared by at least two donors. A nearest-neighbor algorithm error-corrected the raw reads and collapsed the reads into unique sequences, merging closely related sequences to remove PCR and sequencing errors. Alignment of CDR3 sequences to IMGT reference sequences was used to assign V, D and J gene segments. Each retained sequence needed at least a six-nucleotide match to both a V gene segment and a J gene segment. Rearrangements were classified as productive when the CDR3 lacked stop codons and remained in frame with V and J, and all other rearrangements were classified as non-productive. Following IMGT convention, CDR3 was defined as the stretch from the second conserved V-encoded cysteine up to the conserved J-encoded phenylalanine. Sequences without an unambiguous match to a single V gene segment were excluded from the earlier analysis of several hundred of the donors. In an earlier analysis of several hundred of the donors, V segments were called functional above 56.7% productive rearrangements and were called segregating when the between-donor standard deviation exceeded 5%. A statistical classification framework was built for diagnosing cytomegalovirus status from the catalog of TCR beta chain sequences. V and J gene assignment, in a later analysis, came from comparing TCR nucleotide sequences with IMGT/GENE-DB human TR gene sequences. Using the TCRdist pipeline, a later analysis assigned CDR3 sequences along with most-parsimonious VDJ recombination scenarios. In a later analysis, every TCR beta chain was defined by the combination of its CDR3 amino acid sequence and its V-gene family, and reads without a unique V-gene family were dropped. In a later analysis, 450 to 600 highly shared, low-generation-probability nucleotide sequences were removed to address suspected cross-contamination and a sequencing artifact. A later analysis calculated a clonal expansion index for each public chain from normalized within-repertoire ranks of inferred template counts. In a later analysis, generation probabilities were computed with a VDJ recombination model fitted to out-of-frame rearrangements, and the resulting probabilities were checked against IGoR. Hypergeometric tests were used in a later analysis to score TCR-TCR, TCR-HLA and TCR-CMV co-occurrence, with a repertoire-size bias correction applied to the TCR pairs. In a later analysis, false discovery rates were estimated by permuting HLA or CMV assignments 20 times. In a later analysis, co-occurring TCRs were grouped using DBSCAN, and TCRdist sequence similarity was added for clustering within HLA-allele-positive subsets. Repertoires with fewer than 30,000 or more than 120,000 public chains, plus five repertoires with anomalous nucleotide sharing, were excluded from co-occurrence clustering. Entries here come from immuneACCESS through TCRdb and include only in-frame sequences with V and J called. Some clones fail to appear in such tables; in the studies checked, an unresolved V gene covers under half of the shortfall, and the cause of the remainder is unknown. V and J calls plus clone size are reproduced from that table; the DNA served to infer D and trimming. The sample includes fewer than 200,000 clones, with over 60% observed a single time. The ten largest clonotypes hold 0.65% to 0.95% of the sample.

Sequenced: PBMCs. In this chain, TRBV7-9 is recombined with TRBJ1-6, with 10 bases aligning to TRBD1. The clonotype comes from a female donor in good health and CMV-seronegative. This receptor has the CDR3 CASSLAGQTGGAGNSPLHF. The DNA sequence is TGTGCCAGCAGCTTAGCGGGTCAGACAGGGGGCGCGGGTAATTCACCCCTCCACTTT.